One sample yielded the 12 T cell receptor beta chains listed below, sequenced in a study of glioma-infiltrating T cells. TCR alpha and beta CDR3 regions were amplified from RNA using iRepertoire nested multiplex PCR. TCRdb ran MiXCR on the multiplex PCR reads and lists one entry per CDR3 protein. The data contain 300,000 to 400,000 distinct CDR3 sequences, 35% to 45% of them singletons. The sample consisted of glioma tissue, nonneoplastic brain tissue, or PBMCs (not recorded which). These receptors came from a human donor with low-grade glioma or glioblastoma, undergoing nonglioma brain surgery, or in good health (not recorded which).

This rearrangement joins TRBV27 to TRBJ2-7; 8 nucleotides agree with TRBD2. V trimming: 4 bases; J trimming: 1 base; junction bases outside the gene matches: 9. Germline assignment: CDR1 MNHEY and CDR2 SMNVEV (reference sequence). The CDR3 is 16 amino acids. The CDR3: CASSSTSGAPSYEQYF. In nucleotides, the CDR3 is TGTGCCAGCAGTTCCACTAGCGGAGCCCCTTCCTACGAGCAGTACTTC.

The chain joins TRBV3-1 to TRBJ1-5, with D perhaps matching TRBD1 (5 bases). Trimming took 1 base from V and 7 from J, leaving 11 bases between them. The CDR3 is made up of 14 amino acids. The germline CDR1 and CDR2 sequences are LGHDT and YNNKEL (reference sequence). This chain's CDR3 is CASSQGGGRQPQHF. CDR3 DNA sequence: TGTGCCAGCAGCCAAGGGGGGGGGAGGCAGCCCCAGCATTTT.

This clonotype was detected only a few times. V and J are TRBV2 and TRBJ2-1; 12 bases fit TRBD2. The CDR3 length is 18 residues. CDR1 SNHLY and CDR2 FYNNEI come from the germline V gene. J lost 0 bases, V lost 4 bases, and 7 bases had no gene match. The CDR3 region has the DNA TGTGCCAGCAGTGGAGGGACTAGCGGGCTGAGCTCCTACAATGAGCAGTTCTTC. Translated: CASSGGTSGLSSYNEQFF.

This clonotype was counted ten times or more. J is TRBJ2-2 and V is TRBV27, with D tentatively TRBD1 (6 bases). The V end was cut by 5 bases, the J end by 3 bases, with 13 bases between. This CDR3 region has 15 residues. Germline lookup yields CDR1 MNHEY and CDR2 SMNVEV (reference sequence). The CDR3 sequence: CASSLRQVDTGELFF. CDR3 nucleotides: TGTGCCAGCAGTCTACGACAGGTAGACACCGGGGAGCTGTTTTTT.

The chain employs TRBV5-6 and TRBJ2-3; 7 positions match TRBD2. Trimming removed 4 bases from V and 4 bases from J; junction bases left unmatched: 12. Germline assignment: CDR1 SGHDT and CDR2 YYEEEE. CDR3 length: 16 amino acids. CDR3 sequence (DNA): TGTGCCAGCAGCCCCCTGTTGGCTAGCGGACCAGATACGCAGTATTTT. Translation gives CASSPLLASGPDTQYF.

This clonotype has a single count. A read error may account for a junction end that differs from germline. The V gene is TRBV14, the J gene TRBJ1-1; unclear D gene. The V gene's germline CDR1 is SGHDN and CDR2 FVKESK. This CDR3 has 15 residues. CDR3 sequence reads: CASSQLERATTEASF. In DNA, the CDR3 is TGTGCCAGCAGCCAACTAGAACGGGCCACCACTGAAGCTTCCTTT.

This clonotype was observed at least ten times. This chain connects TRBV25-1 to TRBJ1-6; D is undetermined. The CDR3 is 14 residues long. In germline, CDR1 is MGHDK, CDR2 SYGVNS. The germline V and J ends were trimmed by 7 bases and 2 bases, with 9 bases remaining between them. This chain's CDR3 is CASMLGAYNSPLHF. The CDR3 DNA is TGTGCCAGCATGTTGGGAGCCTATAATTCACCCCTCCACTTT.

This clonotype was seen a handful of times. V is TRBV20-1 and J is TRBJ2-7; 14 bases line up with TRBD2. J gave up 4 bases and V 4 bases, and 6 bases lay outside the gene matches. Germline values: CDR1 DFQATT, CDR2 SNEGSKA (reference sequence). This CDR3 is 15 amino acids long. The CDR3 sequence is CSAKPGLAGEYEQYF. The CDR3 bases are TGCAGTGCTAAACCGGGACTAGCGGGAGAGTACGAGCAGTACTTC.

This clonotype has ten or more counts. The chain carries TRBV20-1 and TRBJ1-6; D gene uncertain. CDR1 DFQATT and CDR2 SNEGSKA come from the germline V gene (reference sequence). V dropped 4 bases and J dropped 8 bases, with 21 bases sitting between them. The CDR3 runs to 16 residues. CDR3 bases: TGCAGTGCTACAAGAGGGATACCTCGATTCTATTCACCCCTCCACTTT. Its protein is CSATRGIPRFYSPLHF.

The rearrangement uses TRBV4-1 and TRBJ2-7; possible D gene TRBD1, 5 bases. The CDR3 is 14 amino acids. V shed 2 bases and J shed 3 bases, with 11 bases lying between them. Germline V gene lookup returns CDR1 MGHRA and CDR2 YSYEKL. CDR3 amino acids: CASSQRQGNYEQYF. DNA of the CDR3: TGCGCCAGCAGCCAAAGGCAGGGTAACTACGAGCAGTACTTC.

A word on this clonotype: This sequence may be a read error, since a much larger clone differs from it by one base. The V gene is TRBV28, the J gene TRBJ1-5, with D unclear. The CDR3 is 15 residues long. Germline loops: CDR1 MDHEN, CDR2 SYDVKM. With 4 bases removed from V and 8 bases from J, the gap between germline ends came to 18 bases. The CDR3 loop is CASSSSGIKTEPQHF. For the CDR3, the DNA is TGTGCCAGCAGTTCGTCCGGGATCAAAACGGAGCCCCAGCATTTT. Drawing the rest from reference TRBV28 and TRBJ1-5, the complete variable domain is DVKVTQSSRYLVKRTGEKVFLECVQDMDHENMFWYRQDPGLGLRLIYFSYDVKMKEKGDIPEGYSVSREKKERFSLILESASTNQTSMYLCASSSSGIKTEPQHFGDGTRLSIL.

This clonotype was observed many times. V and J are TRBV7-2 and TRBJ2-3; a possible D gene is TRBD2 (5 bases). The CDR3 is made up of 15 amino acids. With 6 bases removed from V and 6 bases from J, the gap between germline ends came to 19 bases. CDR1 SGHTA and CDR2 FQGNSA come from the germline V gene. The CDR3 protein is CASRPRPNERDTQYF. As DNA, the CDR3 is TGTGCCAGCAGGCCCCGCCCCAATGAGCGGGATACGCAGTATTTT.